The rows below give T cell receptor beta chains drawn from one sample of a study of cytomegalovirus exposure and HLA in healthy donors. The method was immunoSEQ multiplex PCR; TCRdb's version includes in-frame clones alone and lacks a portion of them. The sample includes roughly 80,000 clones. The sample taken for sequencing was PBMCs. The receptors here all came from a man aged 50 to 59 in good health and CMV-seropositive. The conserved cysteine and the conserved F or W are not part of the CDR3 here.

V gene	J gene	CDR3 protein
TRBV18	TRBJ1-5	ASSPTGGGQPQH
TRBV5-1	TRBJ2-3	ASSPGQGLDTQY
TRBV11-2	TRBJ2-7	ASSFKSTDWVSYEQY
TRBV7-3	TRBJ2-2	ASSLREGQGANTGELF
TRBV28	TRBJ1-2	ASILRGYNYGYT
TRBV9	TRBJ2-7	ASSLRGTEKYEQY
TRBV5-1	TRBJ1-3	ASSPGGESGNTIY
TRBV1	TRBJ2-1	TSSQDRQGTTHNEQF
TRBV7-2	TRBJ2-7	ASSQPPVKRLRGYEQY
TRBV6-1	TRBJ2-7	ASSEQRQGALAGDQGEQY
TRBV5-1	TRBJ2-7	VPRSSPISGQGTYEQY
TRBV9	TRBJ2-7	ASSVNPRDEQY
TRBV7-9	TRBJ2-2	ASTLGDTANTGELF
TRBV9	TRBJ1-5	ASSPRGGNQPQH
TRBV7-9	TRBJ1-4	ASSGGLGGSNEKLF
TRBV5-1	TRBJ2-1	ASSLFRVNEQF
TRBV7-9	TRBJ2-1	ASSWGGGYDVYNEQF
TRBV9	TRBJ2-1	ASSVGTGSYNEQF
TRBV7-9	TRBJ1-1	ASSPGGLNTEAF
TRBV20-1	TRBJ2-5	SASREETQY